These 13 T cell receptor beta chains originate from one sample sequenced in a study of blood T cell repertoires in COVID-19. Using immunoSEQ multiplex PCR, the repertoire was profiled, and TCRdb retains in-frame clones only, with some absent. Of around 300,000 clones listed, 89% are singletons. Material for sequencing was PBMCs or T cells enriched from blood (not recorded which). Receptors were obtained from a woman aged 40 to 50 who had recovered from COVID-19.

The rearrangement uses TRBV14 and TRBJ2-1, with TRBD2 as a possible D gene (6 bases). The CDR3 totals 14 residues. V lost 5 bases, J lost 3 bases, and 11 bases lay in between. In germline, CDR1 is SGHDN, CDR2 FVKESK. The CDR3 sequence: CASSWLASYNEQFF. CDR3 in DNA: TGTGCCAGCAGCTGGCTAGCGAGCTACAATGAGCAGTTCTTC.

The CDR3 is CASSRDRGMSQETQYF. As DNA, the CDR3 is TGTGCCAGCAGCCGGGACAGGGGGATGTCTCAAGAGACCCAGTACTTC. The gene calls are TRBV7-9 and TRBJ2-5; TRBD1 matches 11 bases. The ends lost 5 bases at V and 2 bases at J; junction bases unmatched: 7. CDR1 is SEHNR and CDR2 is FQNEAQ in the germline V gene (reference sequence). There are 16 residues in the CDR3.

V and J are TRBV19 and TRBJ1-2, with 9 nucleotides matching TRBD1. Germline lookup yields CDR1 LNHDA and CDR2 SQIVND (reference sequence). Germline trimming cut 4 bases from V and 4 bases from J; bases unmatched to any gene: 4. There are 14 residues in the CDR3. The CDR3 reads CASSTRTGVYGYTF. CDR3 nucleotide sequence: TGTGCCAGTAGTACCAGGACAGGGGTCTATGGCTACACCTTC.

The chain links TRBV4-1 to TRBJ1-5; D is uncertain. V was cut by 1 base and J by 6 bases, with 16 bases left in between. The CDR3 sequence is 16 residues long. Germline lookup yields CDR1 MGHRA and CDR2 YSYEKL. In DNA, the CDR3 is TGCGCCAGCAGCCAAGGAATCTTACCGAATAGTCAGCCCCAGCATTTT. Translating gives CASSQGILPNSQPQHF.

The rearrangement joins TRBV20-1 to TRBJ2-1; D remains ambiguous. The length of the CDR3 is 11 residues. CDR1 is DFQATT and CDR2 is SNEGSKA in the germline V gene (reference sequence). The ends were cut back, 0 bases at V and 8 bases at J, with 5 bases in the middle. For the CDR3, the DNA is TGCAGTGCTAGAGAGGCAGATGAGCAGTTCTTC. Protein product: CSAREADEQFF.

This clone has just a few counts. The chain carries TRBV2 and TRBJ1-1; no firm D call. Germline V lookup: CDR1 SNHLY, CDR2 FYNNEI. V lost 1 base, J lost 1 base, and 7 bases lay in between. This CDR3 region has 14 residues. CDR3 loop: CASSEGARNTEAFF. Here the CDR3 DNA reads TGTGCCAGCAGTGAAGGGGCCAGGAACACTGAAGCTTTCTTT.

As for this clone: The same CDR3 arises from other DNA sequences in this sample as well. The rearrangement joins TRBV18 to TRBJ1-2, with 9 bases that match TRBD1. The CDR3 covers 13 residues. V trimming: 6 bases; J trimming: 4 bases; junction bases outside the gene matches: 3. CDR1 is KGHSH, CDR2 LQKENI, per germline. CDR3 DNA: TGTGCCAGCTCTCCGACAGGGGGCTATGGCTACACCTTC. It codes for CASSPTGGYGYTF.

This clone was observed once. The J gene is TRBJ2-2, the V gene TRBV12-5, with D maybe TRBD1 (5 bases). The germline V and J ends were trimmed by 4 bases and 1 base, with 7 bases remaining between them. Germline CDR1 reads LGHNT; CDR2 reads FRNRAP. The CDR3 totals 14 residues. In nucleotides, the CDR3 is TGTGCTAGTGGTTCAGGGATGAACACCGGGGAGCTGTTTTTT. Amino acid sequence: CASGSGMNTGELFF. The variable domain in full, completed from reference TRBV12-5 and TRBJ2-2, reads DARVTQTPRHKVTEMGQEVTMRCQPILGHNTVFWYRQTMMQGLELLAYFRNRAPLDDSGMPKDRFSAEMPDATLATLKIQPSEPRDSAVYFCASGSGMNTGELFFGEGSRLTVL.

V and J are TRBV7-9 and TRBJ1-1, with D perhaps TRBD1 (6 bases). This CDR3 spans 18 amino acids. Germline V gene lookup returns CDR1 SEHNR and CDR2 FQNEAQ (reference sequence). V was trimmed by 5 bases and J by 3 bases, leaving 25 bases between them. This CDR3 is CASSPRAPGTRGYTEAFF. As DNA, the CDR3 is TGTGCCAGCAGCCCCCGAGCCCCAGGGACACGAGGATACACTGAAGCTTTCTTT.

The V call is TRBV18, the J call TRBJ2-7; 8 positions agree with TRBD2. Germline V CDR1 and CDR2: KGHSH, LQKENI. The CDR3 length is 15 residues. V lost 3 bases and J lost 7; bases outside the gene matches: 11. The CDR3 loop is CASSPISGTLGEQYF. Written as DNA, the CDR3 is TGTGCCAGCTCACCGATTAGCGGGACCCTCGGGGAGCAGTACTTC.

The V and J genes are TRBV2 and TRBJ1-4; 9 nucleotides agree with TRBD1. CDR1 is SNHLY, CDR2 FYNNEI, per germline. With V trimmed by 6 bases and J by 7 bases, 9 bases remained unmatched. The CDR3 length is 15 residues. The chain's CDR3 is CASSPRTGVGEKLFF. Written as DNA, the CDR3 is TGTGCCAGCAGCCCCCGGACAGGGGTTGGTGAAAAACTGTTTTTT. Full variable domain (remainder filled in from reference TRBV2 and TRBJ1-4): EPEVTQTPSHQVTQMGQEVILRCVPISNHLYFYWYRQILGQKVEFLVSFYNNEISEKSEIFDDQFSVERPDGSNFTLKIRSTKLEDSAMYFCASSPRTGVGEKLFFGSGTQLSVL.

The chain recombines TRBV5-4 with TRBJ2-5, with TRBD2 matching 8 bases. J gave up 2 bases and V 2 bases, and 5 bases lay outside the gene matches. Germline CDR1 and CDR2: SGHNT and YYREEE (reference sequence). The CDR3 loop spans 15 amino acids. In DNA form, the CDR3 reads TGTGCCAGCAGCTTCCGGAGCGGGGGACAAGAGACCCAGTACTTC. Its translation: CASSFRSGGQETQYF.

The CDR3: CASSPRDKNTGELFF. The CDR3 DNA sequence: TGTGCCAGCAGTCCCCGGGACAAGAACACCGGGGAGCTGTTTTTT. This chain joins TRBV6-5 and TRBJ2-2; a possible D gene is TRBD1 (6 bases). The germline V and J ends were trimmed by 5 bases and 1 base, with 11 bases remaining between them. CDR3 length equals 15 residues. CDR1 MNHEY and CDR2 SVGAGI come from the germline V gene.